This T cell receptor (beta chain) originates from a study of blood T cell repertoires in COVID-19. About the research overall: The United States, Italy and Spain were the sources of the acute and convalescent COVID-19 samples. T cells, B-cell-depleted T cells, or PBMCs provided the cDNA or gDNA that served as material.

Germline V gives CDR1 SGHDN, CDR2 FVKESK. The CDR3 contains 13 residues. Trimming shortened V by 3 bases and J by 10 bases, and 10 bases separated the two germline ends. In the authors' methods: From reference gene primer amplification, estimates of nucleated cell counts were derived. TCRdb's table, derived via immunoSEQ multiplex PCR, lists solely in-frame clones and lacks some. The DNA gave D and trimming, while V, J and clone size come from that table. The sample has 100,000 to 150,000 clones; about 85% are singletons. This chain joins TRBV14 and TRBJ1-6, with D unresolved. The TCR originated in a man aged 60-69 years with acute or convalescent COVID-19. Sequencing was performed on peripheral blood. CDR3 amino acids: CASSQGGGSPLHF. As DNA, the CDR3 is TGTGCCAGCAGCCAGGGAGGTGGATCACCCCTCCACTTT.